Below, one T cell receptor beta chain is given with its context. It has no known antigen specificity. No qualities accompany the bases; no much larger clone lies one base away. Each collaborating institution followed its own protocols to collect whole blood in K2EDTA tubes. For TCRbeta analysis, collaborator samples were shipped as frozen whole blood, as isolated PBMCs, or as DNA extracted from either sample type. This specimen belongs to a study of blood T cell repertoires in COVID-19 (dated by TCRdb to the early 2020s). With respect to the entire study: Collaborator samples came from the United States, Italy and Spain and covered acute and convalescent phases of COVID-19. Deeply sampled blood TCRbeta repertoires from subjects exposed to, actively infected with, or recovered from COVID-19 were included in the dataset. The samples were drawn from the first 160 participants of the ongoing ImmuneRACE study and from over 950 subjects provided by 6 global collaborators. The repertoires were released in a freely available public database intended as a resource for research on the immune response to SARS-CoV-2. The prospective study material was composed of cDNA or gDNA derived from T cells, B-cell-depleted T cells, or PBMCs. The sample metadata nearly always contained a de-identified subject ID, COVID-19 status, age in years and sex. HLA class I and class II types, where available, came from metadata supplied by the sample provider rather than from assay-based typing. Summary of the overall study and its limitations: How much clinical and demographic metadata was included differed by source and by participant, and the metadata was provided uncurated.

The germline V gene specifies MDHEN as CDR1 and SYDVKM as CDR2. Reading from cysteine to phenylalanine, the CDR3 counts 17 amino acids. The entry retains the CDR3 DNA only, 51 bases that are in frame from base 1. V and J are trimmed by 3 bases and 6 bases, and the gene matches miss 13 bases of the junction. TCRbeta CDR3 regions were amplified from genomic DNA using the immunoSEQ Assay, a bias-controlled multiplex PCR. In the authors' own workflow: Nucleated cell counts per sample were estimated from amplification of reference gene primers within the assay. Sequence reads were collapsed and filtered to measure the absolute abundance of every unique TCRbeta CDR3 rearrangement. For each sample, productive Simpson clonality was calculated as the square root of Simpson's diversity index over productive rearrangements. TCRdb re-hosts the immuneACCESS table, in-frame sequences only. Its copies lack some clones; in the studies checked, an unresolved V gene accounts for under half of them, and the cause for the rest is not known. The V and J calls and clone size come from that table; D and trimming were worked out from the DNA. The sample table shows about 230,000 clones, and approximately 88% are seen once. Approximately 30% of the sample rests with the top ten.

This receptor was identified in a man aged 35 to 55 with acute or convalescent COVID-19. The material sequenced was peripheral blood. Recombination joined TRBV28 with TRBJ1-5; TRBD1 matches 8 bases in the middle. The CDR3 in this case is CASSFRDRGRQRQPQHF. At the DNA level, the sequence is TGTGCCAGCAGTTTCCGAGACAGGGGCCGTCAACGTCAGCCCCAGCATTTT.